This T cell receptor (beta chain) was captured by sequencing in a study of beta chain features in type 1 diabetes. About the research overall: Comparable age, gender and cell yields were observed in patients relative to healthy donors. All samples yielded roughly 100,000,000 examined sorted cells.

Via CD45RO/CCR7/CD25/CD127/CD95/CD27, cells of the CD4+ naive, central memory, regulatory and stem cell-like memory subsets were sorted. With 6 bases clipped from V and 5 bases from J, the junction kept 7 bases outside the gene matches. In germline, CDR1 is MNHNS, CDR2 SASEGT. The CDR3 length is 14 residues. Study results and caveats: Fewer insertions but more deletions were seen at VDJ junctions in type 1 diabetes patients. People with Type 1 diabetes carried modestly yet significantly shorter TCRB CDR3s in all four CD4+ subsets.

With regard to this clone: The antigen is unknown.

Expressed TCRB transcripts were sequenced, since all the RNA that had been isolated was reverse transcribed. Assay used: immunoSEQ multiplex PCR; TCRdb lists only in-frame clones, some missing. The table includes roughly 280,000 clones, approximately 25% detected once. This sequence originates from a woman in her 30s with type 1 diabetes. The rearrangement joins TRBV6-1 to TRBJ2-4; 7 nucleotides line up with TRBD1. Sequenced: naive CD4+ T cells from blood. DNA of the CDR3: TGTGCCAGCAGAGCCGGGACAGTCGAAAACATTCAGTACTTC. It specifies CASRAGTVENIQYF.